Each of the 9 T cell receptor beta chains below was sequenced from the same sample in a study of T cell clonality in common variable immunodeficiency. The repertoire was sequenced with immunoSEQ multiplex PCR; TCRdb's copy has only in-frame clones and lacks some. The sample presents tens of thousands of clones, none singletons. The sequenced material came from peripheral blood mononuclear cells. The source of these receptors is a person aged 18 to 70 in good health.

This clone was detected only a few times. Read sequence stops 3 residues before the CDR3 end, and the germline J gene provides the missing end. This sequence joins TRBV20-1 and TRBJ1-5; TRBD1 is a possible D gene (5 bases). The germline gives CDR1 DFQATT, CDR2 SNEGSKA (reference sequence). V lost 0 bases and J lost 3, with 12 bases in between. The CDR3 is 15 amino acids. The part of the CDR3 DNA that was read is TGCAGTGCTAGAGATTCGGGGGGATTCAATCAGCCC. Translating gives CSARDSGGFNQP. The CDR3, in full, reads CSARDSGGFNQPQHF.

In this sample, this clone turned up many times. The CDR3 bases that were read are TGTGCCAGCTCACCACCCGCAGGGGCCCATGGC. This sequence encodes CASSPPAGAHG. The entire CDR3 is CASSPPAGAHGYTF. The rearrangement uses TRBV18 and TRBJ1-2; tentative D call: TRBD1 (6 bases). The observed sequence ends 3 residues before the CDR3 terminus, with the missing tail filled in from the germline J gene. The V end was cut by 0 bases, the J end by 6 bases, with 11 bases between. The length of the CDR3 is 14 residues. CDR1 and CDR2 (germline): KGHSH, LQKENI.

This clone appeared a few times. The sequenced fragment ends 3 residues before the CDR3 boundary, so the rest is inferred from the germline J gene. This sequence joins TRBV7-9 and TRBJ1-1, with D possibly being TRBD1 (6 bases). The germline V gene has CDR1 SEHNR and CDR2 FQNEAQ (reference sequence). With 5 bases removed from V and 0 bases from J, the gap between germline ends came to 13 bases. This CDR3 comprises 15 residues. The CDR3 DNA, read in part, is TGTGCCAGCAGCCCTTCACAGGGCTTGAACACTGAA. Translated, it gives CASSPSQGLNTE. The entire CDR3 protein reads CASSPSQGLNTEAFF.

Only a few counts were recorded for this clone. The CDR3 loop reads CASSLGQDSYNSPLHF. The CDR3 bases that were read are TGCGCCAGCAGCTTGGGACAGGATTCCTATAATTCACCC. The J gene is TRBJ1-6, the V gene TRBV5-1; weak D call: TRBD1 (6 bases). The read comes to an end 3 residues before the CDR3 does, leaving the germline J gene to fill in the end. V lost 0 bases and J lost 1, with 8 bases in between. This CDR3 has 16 residues. Germline V CDR1 and CDR2: SGHRS, YFSETQ. Drawing the rest from reference TRBV5-1 and TRBJ1-6, the complete variable domain is KAGVTQTPRYLIKTRGQQVTLSCSPISGHRSVSWYQQTPGQGLQFLFEYFSETQRNKGNFPGRFSGRQFSNSRSEMNVSTLELGDSALYLCASSLGQDSYNSPLHFGNGTRLTVT.

The CDR3 protein is CASSFGGEQETQYF. CDR3 DNA (partial): TGTGCCAGCAGCTTTGGCGGGGAACAAGAGACC. The chain carries TRBV7-9 and TRBJ2-5; D is possibly TRBD2 (6 bases). The read halts 3 residues ahead of the CDR3 end, with the missing end drawn from the germline J gene. The CDR3 is made up of 14 amino acids. V gave up 3 bases and J gave up 2 bases, with 10 bases separating them. The germline V gene has CDR1 SEHNR and CDR2 FQNEAQ (reference sequence).

This clone occurred a few times. The read is 3 residues too short to cover the CDR3 end, so that end is filled in from the germline J gene. The V and J genes are TRBV2 and TRBJ2-7, with 8 bases fitting TRBD2. The germline gives CDR1 SNHLY, CDR2 FYNNEI. The V gene end was trimmed by 7 bases and the J gene end by 0 bases; junction bases not matched to a gene: 5. There are 14 residues in the CDR3. CDR3 protein: CASNRGTSSYEQYF. The CDR3 DNA, read in part, is TGTGCCAGCAATAGGGGGACTAGCTCCTACGAG.

There are many counts of this clone. The read ends 3 residues before the CDR3 terminus; that terminus is restored from the germline J gene. The gene calls are TRBV16 and TRBJ1-2, with unresolved D. CDR1 KGHSY and CDR2 FQNENV come from the germline V gene. Trimming pared 2 bases from V and 5 bases from J, leaving 15 bases between. CDR3 length equals 15 residues. The CDR3 bases that were read are TGTGCCAGCAGCCAAAGGAGGGCGACCCCGTATGGC. Encoded protein: CASSQRRATPYG. From start to end, the CDR3 is CASSQRRATPYGYTF. The entire variable domain, with the rest obtained from reference TRBV16 and TRBJ1-2, is as follows: GEEVAQTPKHLVRGEGQKAKLYCAPIKGHSYVFWYQQVLKNEFKFLISFQNENVFDETGMPKERFSAKCLPNSPCSLEIQATKLEDSAVYFCASSQRRATPYGYTFGSGTRLTVV.

This clone was seen at least ten times. The DNA ends 3 residues before the CDR3 does, and the rest of the CDR3 is filled in from the germline J gene. This chain connects TRBV30 to TRBJ2-2; 8 bases align to TRBD2. Looked up from germline, CDR1 is GTSNPN and CDR2 is SVGIG (reference sequence). V shed 7 bases, J shed 0 bases, and the junction held 7 bases outside the gene matches. The CDR3 covers 15 residues. Partial CDR3 DNA: TGTGCCTACCCCCCGCGGGGGGCGAACACCGGGGAG. Protein: CAYPPRGANTGE. In full, the CDR3 is CAYPPRGANTGELFF.

At least ten counts were recorded for this clone. The CDR3 end falls 3 residues outside the read, so it is completed with the germline J gene. J is TRBJ2-5 and V is TRBV19; 10 bases are shared with TRBD2. The V and J ends lost 3 bases and 7 bases, in that order; junction bases with no gene match: 11. Per germline, CDR1 LNHDA and CDR2 SQIVND (reference sequence). The CDR3 runs to 16 residues. CDR3 loop: CASSIGLAVPKGTQYF. CDR3 DNA (partial): TGTGCCAGTAGTATCGGACTAGCGGTCCCCAAGGGGACC.